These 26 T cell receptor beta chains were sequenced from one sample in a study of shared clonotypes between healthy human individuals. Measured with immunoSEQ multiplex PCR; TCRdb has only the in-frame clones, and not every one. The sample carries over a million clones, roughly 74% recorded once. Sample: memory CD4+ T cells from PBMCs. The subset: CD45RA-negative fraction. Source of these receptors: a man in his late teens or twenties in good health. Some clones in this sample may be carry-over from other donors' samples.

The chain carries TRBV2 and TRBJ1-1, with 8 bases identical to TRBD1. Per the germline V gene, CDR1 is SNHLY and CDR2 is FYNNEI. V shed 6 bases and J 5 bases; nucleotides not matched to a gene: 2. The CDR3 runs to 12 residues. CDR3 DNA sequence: TGTGCCAGCAGGAGACAGGGGACTGAAGCTTTCTTT. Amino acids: CASRRQGTEAFF.

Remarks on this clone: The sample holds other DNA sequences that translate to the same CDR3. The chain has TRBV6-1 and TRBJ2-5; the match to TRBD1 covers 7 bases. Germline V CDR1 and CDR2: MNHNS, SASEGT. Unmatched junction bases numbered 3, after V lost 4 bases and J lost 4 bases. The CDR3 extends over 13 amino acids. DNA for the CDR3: TGTGCCAGCAGTGGAACAGGGGTAGAGACCCAGTACTTC. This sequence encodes CASSGTGVETQYF.

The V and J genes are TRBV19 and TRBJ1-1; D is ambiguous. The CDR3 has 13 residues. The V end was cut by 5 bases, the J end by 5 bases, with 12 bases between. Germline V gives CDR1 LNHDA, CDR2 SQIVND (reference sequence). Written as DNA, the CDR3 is TGTGCCAGTAGTGAAATAAGAAGGACTGAAGCTTTCTTT. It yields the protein CASSEIRRTEAFF. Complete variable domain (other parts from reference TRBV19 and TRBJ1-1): DGGITQSPKYLFRKEGQNVTLSCEQNLNHDAMYWYRQDPGQGLRLIYYSQIVNDFQKGDIAEGYSVSREKKESFPLTVTSAQKNPTAFYLCASSEIRRTEAFFGQGTRLTVV.

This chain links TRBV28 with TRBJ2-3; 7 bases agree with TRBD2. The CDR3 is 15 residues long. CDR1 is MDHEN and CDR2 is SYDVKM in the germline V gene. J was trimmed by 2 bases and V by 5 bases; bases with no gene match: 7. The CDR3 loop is CASSVGAGYTDTQYF. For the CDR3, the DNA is TGTGCCAGCAGTGTGGGAGCGGGGTACACAGATACGCAGTATTTT.

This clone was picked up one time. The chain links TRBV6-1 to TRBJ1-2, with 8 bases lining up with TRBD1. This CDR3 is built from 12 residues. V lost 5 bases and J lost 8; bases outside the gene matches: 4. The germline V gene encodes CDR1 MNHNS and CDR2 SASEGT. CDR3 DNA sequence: TGTGCCAGCAGTAGGACAGGGTTCGGCTACACCTTC. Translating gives CASSRTGFGYTF.

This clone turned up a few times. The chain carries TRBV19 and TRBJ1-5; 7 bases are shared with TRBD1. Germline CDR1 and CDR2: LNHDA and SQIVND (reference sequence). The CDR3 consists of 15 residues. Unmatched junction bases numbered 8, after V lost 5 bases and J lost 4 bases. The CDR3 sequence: CASSAWTGANQPQHF. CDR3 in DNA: TGTGCCAGTAGTGCCTGGACAGGAGCTAATCAGCCCCAGCATTTT.

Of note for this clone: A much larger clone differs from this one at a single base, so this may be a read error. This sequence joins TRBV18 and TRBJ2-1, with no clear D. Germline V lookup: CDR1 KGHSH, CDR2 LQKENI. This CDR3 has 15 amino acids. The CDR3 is CASSLEHLSYNEQLF. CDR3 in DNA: TGTGCCAGCTCACTCGAACACCTCTCCTACAATGAGCAGCTCTTC. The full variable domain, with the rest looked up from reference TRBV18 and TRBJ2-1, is NAGVMQNPRHLVRRRGQEARLRCSPMKGHSHVYWYRQLPEEGLKFMVYLQKENIIDESGMPKERFSAEFPKEGPSILRIQQVVRGDSAAYFCASSLEHLSYNEQLFGPGTRLTVL.

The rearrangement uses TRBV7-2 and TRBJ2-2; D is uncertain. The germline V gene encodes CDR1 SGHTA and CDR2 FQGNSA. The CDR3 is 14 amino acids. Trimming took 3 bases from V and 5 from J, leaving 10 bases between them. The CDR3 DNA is TGTGCCAGCAGCTTCGCCAGGATTACCGGGGAGCTGTTTTTT. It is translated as CASSFARITGELFF.

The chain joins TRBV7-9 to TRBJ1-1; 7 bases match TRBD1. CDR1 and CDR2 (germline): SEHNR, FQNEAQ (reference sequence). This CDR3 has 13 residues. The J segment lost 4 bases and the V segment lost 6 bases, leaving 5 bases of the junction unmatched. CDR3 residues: CASSSQGSTEAFF. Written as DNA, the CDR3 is TGTGCCAGCAGTTCACAGGGGAGCACTGAAGCTTTCTTT.

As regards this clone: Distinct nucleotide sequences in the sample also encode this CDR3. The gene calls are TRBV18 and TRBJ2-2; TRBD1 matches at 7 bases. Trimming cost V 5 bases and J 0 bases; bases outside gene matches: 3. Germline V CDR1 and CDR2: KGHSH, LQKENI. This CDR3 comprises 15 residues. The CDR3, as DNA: TGTGCCAGCTCAGTCGGGACAGCGAACACCGGGGAGCTGTTTTTT. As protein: CASSVGTANTGELFF.

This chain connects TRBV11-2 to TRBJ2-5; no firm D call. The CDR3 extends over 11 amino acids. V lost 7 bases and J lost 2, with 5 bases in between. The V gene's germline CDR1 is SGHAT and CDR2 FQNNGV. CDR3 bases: TGTGCCAGCACCCAACAAGAGACCCAGTACTTC. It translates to CASTQQETQYF.

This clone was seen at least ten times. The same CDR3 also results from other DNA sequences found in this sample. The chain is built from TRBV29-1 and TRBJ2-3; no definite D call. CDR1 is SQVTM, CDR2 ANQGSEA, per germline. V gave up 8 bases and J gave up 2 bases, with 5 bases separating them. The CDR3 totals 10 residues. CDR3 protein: CSTDTDTQYF. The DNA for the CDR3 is TGCAGCACTGACACAGATACGCAGTATTTT.

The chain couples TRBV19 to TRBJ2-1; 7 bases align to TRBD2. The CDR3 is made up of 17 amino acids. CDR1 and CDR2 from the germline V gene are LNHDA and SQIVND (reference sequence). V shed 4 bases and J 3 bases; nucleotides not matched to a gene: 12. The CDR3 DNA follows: TGTGCCAGTAGTACCCCCCCAAGGGCTAGCGGCTACAATGAGCAGTTCTTC. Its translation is CASSTPPRASGYNEQFF.

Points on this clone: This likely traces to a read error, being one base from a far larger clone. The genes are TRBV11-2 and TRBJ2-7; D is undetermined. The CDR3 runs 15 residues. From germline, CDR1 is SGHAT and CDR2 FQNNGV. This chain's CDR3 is CASSLSRVESYERYF. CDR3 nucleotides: TGTGCCAGCAGCTTAAGCCGGGTAGAGAGCTACGAGCGGTACTTC.

The CDR3 DNA reads as TGTGCCAGCAGTTCTCAAGCGGGGGGAGTGAGCAATGAGCAGTTCTTC. Amino acid sequence: CASSSQAGGVSNEQFF. The chain couples TRBV28 to TRBJ2-1, with 9 nucleotides matching TRBD2. Germline trimming cut 4 bases from V and 6 bases from J; bases unmatched to any gene: 10. CDR3 length: 16 residues. The V gene's germline CDR1 is MDHEN and CDR2 SYDVKM.

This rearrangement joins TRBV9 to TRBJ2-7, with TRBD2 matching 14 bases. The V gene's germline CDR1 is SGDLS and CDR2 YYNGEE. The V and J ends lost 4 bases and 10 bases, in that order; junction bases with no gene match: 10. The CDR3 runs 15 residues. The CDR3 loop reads CASSLTGLAGAQQYF. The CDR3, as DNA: TGTGCCAGCAGCCTAACGGGACTAGCGGGAGCGCAACAGTACTTC.

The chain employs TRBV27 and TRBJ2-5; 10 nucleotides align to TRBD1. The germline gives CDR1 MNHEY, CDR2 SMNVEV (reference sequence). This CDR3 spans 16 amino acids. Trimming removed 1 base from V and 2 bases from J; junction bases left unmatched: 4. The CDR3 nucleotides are TGTGCCAGCAGTTTATACGGGACAGGGGATCAAGAGACCCAGTACTTC. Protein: CASSLYGTGDQETQYF.

This CDR3 reads CASSFGANTIYF. The CDR3 coding sequence is TGTGCCAGCAGTTTTGGGGCAAACACCATATATTTT. This sequence joins TRBV28 and TRBJ1-3; TRBD1 might be the D (5 bases). The germline V gene encodes CDR1 MDHEN and CDR2 SYDVKM. This CDR3 comprises 12 residues. V shed 3 bases and J shed 6 bases, with 6 bases lying between them.

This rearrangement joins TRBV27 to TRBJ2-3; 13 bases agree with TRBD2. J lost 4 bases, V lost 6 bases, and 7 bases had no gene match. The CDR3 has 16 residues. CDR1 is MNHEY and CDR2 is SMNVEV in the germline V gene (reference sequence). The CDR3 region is CASRPRLAGGSDTQYF. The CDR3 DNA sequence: TGTGCCAGCAGGCCAAGACTAGCGGGAGGATCAGATACGCAGTATTTT.

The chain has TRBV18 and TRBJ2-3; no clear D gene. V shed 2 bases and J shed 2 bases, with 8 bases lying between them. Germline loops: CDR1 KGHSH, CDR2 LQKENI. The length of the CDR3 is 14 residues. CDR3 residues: CASSPNKFTDTQYF. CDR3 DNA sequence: TGTGCCAGCTCACCAAACAAGTTCACAGATACGCAGTATTTT. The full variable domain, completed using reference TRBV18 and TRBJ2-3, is NAGVMQNPRHLVRRRGQEARLRCSPMKGHSHVYWYRQLPEEGLKFMVYLQKENIIDESGMPKERFSAEFPKEGPSILRIQQVVRGDSAAYFCASSPNKFTDTQYFGPGTRLTVL.

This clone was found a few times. CDR3 protein: CASSLVAGAVNTEAFF. CDR3 coding DNA: TGTGCCAGCAGCTTAGTCGCCGGGGCAGTCAACACTGAAGCTTTCTTT. The V call is TRBV11-2, the J call TRBJ1-1; TRBD1 might be the D (5 bases). V was clipped by 1 base and J by 2 bases, with 14 bases between them. This CDR3 comprises 16 residues. Germline V gene data show CDR1 as SGHAT and CDR2 as FQNNGV. The complete variable domain, with remaining parts taken from reference TRBV11-2 and TRBJ1-1, reads EAGVAQSPRYKIIEKRQSVAFWCNPISGHATLYWYQQILGQGPKLLIQFQNNGVVDDSQLPKDRFSAERLKGVDSTLKIQPAKLEDSAVYLCASSLVAGAVNTEAFFGQGTRLTVV.

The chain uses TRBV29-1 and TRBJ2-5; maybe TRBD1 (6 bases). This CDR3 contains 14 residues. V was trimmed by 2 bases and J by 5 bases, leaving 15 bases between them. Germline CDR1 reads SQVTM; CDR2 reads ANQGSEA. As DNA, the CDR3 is TGCAGCGTTGAAAAGGAGACAAGGGGGGAGACCCAGTACTTC. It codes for CSVEKETRGETQYF.

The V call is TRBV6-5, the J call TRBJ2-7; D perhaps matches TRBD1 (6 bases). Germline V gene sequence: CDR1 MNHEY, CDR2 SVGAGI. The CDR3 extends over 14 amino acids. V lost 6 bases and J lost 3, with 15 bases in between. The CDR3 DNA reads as TGTGCCAGCAGGTGGGGAACAGGGAACTACGAGCAGTACTTC. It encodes CASRWGTGNYEQYF.

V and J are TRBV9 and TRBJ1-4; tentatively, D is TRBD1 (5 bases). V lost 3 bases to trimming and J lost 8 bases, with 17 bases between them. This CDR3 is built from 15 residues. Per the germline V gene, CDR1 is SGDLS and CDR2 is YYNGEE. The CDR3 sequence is CASSGSRVWGEKLFF. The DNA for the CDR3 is TGTGCCAGCAGCGGCTCGAGGGTGTGGGGCGAAAAACTGTTTTTT.

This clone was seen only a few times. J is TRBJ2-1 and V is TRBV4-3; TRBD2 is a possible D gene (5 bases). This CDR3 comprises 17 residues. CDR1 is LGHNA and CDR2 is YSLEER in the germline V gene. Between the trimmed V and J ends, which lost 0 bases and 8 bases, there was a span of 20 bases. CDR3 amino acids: CASSQDEDGLGIDEQFF. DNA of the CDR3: TGCGCCAGCAGCCAAGATGAGGACGGACTGGGGATCGATGAGCAGTTCTTC.

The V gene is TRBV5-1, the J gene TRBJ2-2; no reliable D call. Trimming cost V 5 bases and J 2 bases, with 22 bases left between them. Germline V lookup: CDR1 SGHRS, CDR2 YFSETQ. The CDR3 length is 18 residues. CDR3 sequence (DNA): TGCGCCAGCAGTCATCGGCGGACCCGTTACGACAACACCGGGGAGCTGTTTTTT. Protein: CASSHRRTRYDNTGELFF.